These T cell receptor beta chains were read from a single sample in a study of monozygotic twins with inflammatory bowel disease. TCRdb re-called the 5' RACE reads; every CDR3 protein appears as one record, without DNA. The sample totals fewer than 400,000 distinct CDR3 sequences. The sample consisted of blood. All receptors derive from a human donor with ulcerative colitis or Crohn's disease, or a healthy co-twin of an affected twin (not recorded which). Both conserved end residues are part of each CDR3.

j_call,v_call,cdr3_aa
TRBJ2-5,TRBV5-5,CASSLRFGGEETQYF
TRBJ2-1,TRBV5-1,CASSFGDRESRHYNEQFF
TRBJ2-1,TRBV4-3,CASSQVRLAGSEQFF
TRBJ2-7,TRBV18,CASSPTSKGSEQYF
TRBJ2-1,TRBV18,CASSPPNYNEQFF
TRBJ2-6,TRBV28,CASRTTGSSLGANVLTF
TRBJ2-7,TRBV11-2,CASSPGRYEQYF
TRBJ2-1,TRBV5-6,CASSSNRGRIPYNEQFF
TRBJ1-1,TRBV29-1,CSLWDREDTEAFF
TRBJ2-1,TRBV5-1,CASSSSDEQFF
TRBJ2-7,TRBV7-9,CASSLASGGAGYEQYF
TRBJ2-5,TRBV7-9,CASSLDSGTKETQYF
TRBJ2-7,TRBV7-9,CASKLGASYEQYF
TRBJ2-7,TRBV12-3/TRBV12-4,CASSLASGGASEQYF
TRBJ2-5,TRBV27,CASSLGGAETQYF
TRBJ2-1,TRBV5-4,CASGDSVLDNEQFF
TRBJ2-5,TRBV6-5,CASSSPITSGPMETQYF
TRBJ1-5,TRBV6-1,CASKLGFYSNQPQHF
TRBJ2-2,TRBV20-1,CSARRGLAGGPRGGELFF
TRBJ2-3,TRBV28,CASSPTGVAGGHSADTQYF
TRBJ2-3,TRBV5-1,CASIRSGEGTDTQYF
TRBJ1-3,TRBV30,CACIPVGNTIYF
TRBJ2-4,TRBV6-2/TRBV6-3,CASSYSRDRVLNIQYF
TRBJ1-5,TRBV7-2,CASSLYSPWGPQHF
TRBJ1-5,TRBV20-1,CSARDLGTNQPQHF
TRBJ2-3,TRBV11-2,CASSLVGLGDTQYF
TRBJ2-3,TRBV20-1,CSASVGGTDTQYF
TRBJ2-2,TRBV20-1,CSAWTGRVTGELFF
TRBJ2-7,TRBV4-3,CASSQDRAGGYEQYF
TRBJ1-2,TRBV20-1,CSATWGSGYTF
TRBJ2-1,TRBV5-1,CASSFWTGGNNEQFF
TRBJ2-7,TRBV12-3/TRBV12-4,CASSFGRWFEQYF
TRBJ2-5,TRBV6-1,CASSPQGARYQETQYF
TRBJ2-3,TRBV14,CASSQDSWPSTDTQYF
TRBJ2-1,TRBV7-9,CASSLNGNYNEQFF
TRBJ2-1,TRBV19,CASSSQREQFF
TRBJ2-3,TRBV12-3/TRBV12-4,CASRLDGTATDTQYF
TRBJ2-5,TRBV24-1,CATSDSWTSGTFRETQYF
TRBJ2-1,TRBV12-3/TRBV12-4,CASVSGTNSYNEQFF
TRBJ2-7,TRBV29-1,CSVETGPPYEQYF
TRBJ1-3,TRBV5-6,CASSPSRRASSGNTIYF
TRBJ2-2,TRBV5-6,CASSLRDRNGELFF
TRBJ1-2,TRBV30,CAWSWIKGAGYTF
TRBJ2-3,TRBV9,CASSPGGNTDTQYF
TRBJ2-1,TRBV30,CAWSALLAGGRSYNEQFF
TRBJ1-5,TRBV12-3/TRBV12-4,CASSYRVTGNQPQHF
TRBJ1-2,TRBV28,CASGQGYGYTF
TRBJ2-2,TRBV7-2,CASSVRTGGYTGELFF
TRBJ1-5,TRBV18,CASSPDTDNQPQHF
TRBJ2-5,TRBV7-7,CASSLDGLTGETQYF
TRBJ2-1,TRBV5-4,CASSLVWRGNHEQFF
TRBJ2-1,TRBV7-9,CASSAKTSGAYNEQFF